These 10 T cell receptor beta chains share one sample of origin, sequenced in a study of cytomegalovirus exposure and HLA in healthy donors. In the PCR, 60 Vbeta and 13 Jbeta primers were used. The protocol was immunoSEQ multiplex PCR, while the TCRdb copy is restricted to in-frame clones and leaves out a portion. The data show over 200,000 clones, under 90% seen once. The sequenced sample consisted of PBMCs. The receptors derive from a human donor in good health.

The chain uses TRBV11-2 and TRBJ2-7, with 7 bases matching TRBD1. The CDR3 runs 15 residues. J was trimmed by 2 bases and V by 1 base; bases with no gene match: 5. Germline loops: CDR1 SGHAT, CDR2 FQNNGV. CDR3 protein: CASSLGRDSTYEQYF. The CDR3 region has the DNA TGTGCCAGCAGCTTAGGCCGGGACAGTACCTACGAGCAGTACTTC. The full variable domain, its missing parts supplied by reference TRBV11-2 and TRBJ2-7, is EAGVAQSPRYKIIEKRQSVAFWCNPISGHATLYWYQQILGQGPKLLIQFQNNGVVDDSQLPKDRFSAERLKGVDSTLKIQPAKLEDSAVYLCASSLGRDSTYEQYFGPGTRLTVT.

The chain has TRBV6-5 and TRBJ2-7, with TRBD1 as a possible D gene (5 bases). CDR3 length equals 16 residues. Germline values: CDR1 MNHEY, CDR2 SVGAGI. The V end was cut by 0 bases, the J end by 0 bases, with 12 bases between. The CDR3 loop reads CASSYSGQGFSYEQYF. The CDR3 coding sequence is TGTGCCAGCAGTTACTCGGGGCAGGGCTTCTCCTACGAGCAGTACTTC.

This clone was seen only once. This chain uses TRBV30 with TRBJ2-2; TRBD2 aligns across 9 bases. V trimming: 0 bases; J trimming: 4 bases; junction bases outside the gene matches: 6. This CDR3 is built from 16 residues. From germline, CDR1 is GTSNPN and CDR2 SVGIG (reference sequence). The CDR3 region is CAWSVAGGRGTGELFF. DNA for the CDR3: TGTGCCTGGAGTGTAGCGGGAGGCCGCGGCACCGGGGAGCTGTTTTTT.

The chain combines TRBV7-2 with TRBJ2-1, with TRBD2 identical over 9 bases. Trimming took 5 bases from V and 7 from J; bases not matched to a gene: 12. The CDR3 covers 16 residues. Looked up from germline, CDR1 is SGHTA and CDR2 is FQGNSA. As DNA, the CDR3 is TGTGCCAGCAGCCCGAACTACGGACTAGCGATTAATGAGCAGTTCTTC. It specifies CASSPNYGLAINEQFF. The full variable domain, its missing parts supplied by reference TRBV7-2 and TRBJ2-1, is GAGVSQSPSNKVTEKGKDVELRCDPISGHTALYWYRQSLGQGLEFLIYFQGNSAPDKSGLPSDRFSAERTGGSVSTLTIQRTQQEDSAVYLCASSPNYGLAINEQFFGPGTRLTVL.

The chain links TRBV7-3 to TRBJ2-3; 9 bases match TRBD2. V gave up 5 bases and J gave up 2 bases; unmatched junction bases: 8. The CDR3 length is 16 residues. CDR1 SGHTA and CDR2 FQGTGA come from the germline V gene. The CDR3 spells CASSPISGRVTDTQYF. CDR3 coding DNA: TGTGCCAGCAGCCCCATTAGCGGGAGAGTCACAGATACGCAGTATTTT.

A few counts support this clone. The chain joins TRBV30 to TRBJ1-1; tentative D call: TRBD1 (5 bases). V dropped 1 base and J dropped 0 bases, with 9 bases sitting between them. CDR1 and CDR2 (germline): GTSNPN, SVGIG (reference sequence). The CDR3 sequence is 14 residues long. The CDR3 sequence: CAWSDIRVNTEAFF. The CDR3, as DNA: TGTGCCTGGAGTGACATCAGGGTGAACACTGAAGCTTTCTTT.

This chain joins TRBV18 and TRBJ1-1, with TRBD1 identical over 8 bases. V lost 5 bases to trimming and J lost 4 bases; unmatched junction nucleotides: 6. Germline CDR1 is KGHSH and CDR2 is LQKENI. This CDR3 comprises 14 residues. The CDR3 sequence is CASSGGQGITEAFF. CDR3 in DNA: TGTGCCAGCTCAGGCGGACAGGGTATCACTGAAGCTTTCTTT.

V usage is TRBV27 and J usage is TRBJ2-7; 11 nucleotides line up with TRBD2. Germline CDR1 is MNHEY and CDR2 is SMNVEV (reference sequence). The V gene end was trimmed by 6 bases and the J gene end by 4 bases; junction bases not matched to a gene: 8. The CDR3 loop spans 15 amino acids. The CDR3 spells CASRTLAGDLYEQYF. The CDR3 DNA is TGTGCCAGCAGAACACTAGCGGGAGACTTGTACGAGCAGTACTTC.

This clone occurred a few times. The chain carries TRBV6-5 and TRBJ1-2; no firm D call. Germline loops: CDR1 MNHEY, CDR2 SVGAGI. The germline V and J ends were trimmed by 2 bases and 3 bases, with 10 bases remaining between them. This CDR3 has 14 residues. Here the CDR3 reads CASSYHSGDYGYTF. DNA for the CDR3: TGTGCCAGCAGTTACCATTCAGGCGACTATGGCTACACCTTC.

The chain joins TRBV5-1 to TRBJ2-1, with D tentatively TRBD2 (6 bases). Germline V gene lookup returns CDR1 SGHRS and CDR2 YFSETQ. The CDR3 sequence is 16 residues long. Trimming took off 7 bases at V and 0 bases at J, with 17 bases between the two ends. The CDR3 loop reads CASLPQPGSSYNEQFF. The CDR3 region has the DNA TGCGCCAGCTTACCTCAACCCGGGAGCTCCTACAATGAGCAGTTCTTC. Variable domain in full (rest from reference TRBV5-1 and TRBJ2-1): KAGVTQTPRYLIKTRGQQVTLSCSPISGHRSVSWYQQTPGQGLQFLFEYFSETQRNKGNFPGRFSGRQFSNSRSEMNVSTLELGDSALYLCASLPQPGSSYNEQFFGPGTRLTVL.